There are a few counts of the clone carrying this T cell receptor (beta chain). This sample was taken from a study of T-cell reconstitution after alpha-beta-depleted transplantation in children. Unique molecular identifiers were used to barcode this TCRbeta library. One entry per CDR3 protein, called by TCRdb with MiXCR from the PCR reads. The data show about 590,000 distinct CDR3 sequences, over 10% seen once. CDR3 length: 16 residues. V was clipped by 6 bases and J by 9 bases, with 27 bases between them. This sequence was found in a male patient younger than 18 who had a stem cell transplant for acute myeloid leukemia, so the T cells may come from the graft donor. The V and J genes are TRBV23-1 and TRBJ2-7; perhaps TRBD1 as D (6 bases). TRBV23-1 is reported as an ORF; its role is uncertain. The material sequenced was PBMCs, mostly from graft donor cells, taken 360 days after TCRalphabeta/CD19-depleted stem cell transplant. The DNA for the CDR3 is TGCGCCAGCAGCCACCTCCGGGACACTATCTTACGCGGGCAGTACTTC. This translates into CASSHLRDTILRGQYF.